What follows are 5 T cell receptor beta chains derived from one specimen sequenced in a study of identical twins. TCRdb re-called the 5' RACE reads through MiXCR, storing one row per CDR3 protein. Of 500,000 or so distinct CDR3 sequences listed, approximately 22% are singletons. This sample was shared with a second study, whose subject was T cells expressing NK-cell markers.

Specimen: CD4+ T cells sorted from blood. These TCRs come from a young woman in good health.

The chain has TRBV5-1 and TRBJ2-3; possible D gene TRBD2, 7 bases. CDR1 is SGHRS, CDR2 YFSETQ, per germline. V was cut by 0 bases and J by 4 bases, with 12 bases left in between. The CDR3 sequence is 15 residues long. The CDR3 nucleotides read TGCGCCAGCAGCTTGGAGGGGGGGCAGGCAGATACGCAGTATTTT. Translating it yields CASSLEGGQADTQYF.

V and J are TRBV20-1 and TRBJ2-7; 7 bases map to TRBD2. The germline V gene has CDR1 DFQATT and CDR2 SNEGSKA (reference sequence). V lost 1 base, J lost 3 bases, and 6 bases stayed unmatched. The CDR3 loop spans 14 amino acids. CDR3 DNA sequence: TGCAGTGCTAGAGGGGCTAGCGGAAGCTACGAGCAGTACTTC. Translating gives CSARGASGSYEQYF.

J is TRBJ1-1 and V is TRBV20-1; D is perhaps TRBD1 (6 bases). The germline V gene encodes CDR1 DFQATT and CDR2 SNEGSKA (reference sequence). Trimming removed 6 bases at V and 1 base at J, with 21 bases between. This CDR3 is 16 amino acids long. CDR3 DNA: TGCAGTGCCCGTATACCAGGGGCCCTTACGAACACTGAAGCTTTCTTT. Its translation is CSARIPGALTNTEAFF.

This clonotype was counted only a few times. The chain joins TRBV20-1 to TRBJ1-1; a possible D gene is TRBD1 (6 bases). The CDR3 sequence is 13 residues long. Trimming took off 7 bases at V and 0 bases at J, with 12 bases between the two ends. Looked up from germline, CDR1 is DFQATT and CDR2 is SNEGSKA (reference sequence). The CDR3, as DNA: TGCAGTGGAAACAGGGATTTGAACACTGAAGCTTTCTTT. Translation: CSGNRDLNTEAFF.

The sample holds a few counts of this clonotype. V and J are TRBV10-3 and TRBJ2-7; tentative D call: TRBD2 (5 bases). The CDR3 is made up of 16 amino acids. The germline gives CDR1 ENHRY, CDR2 SYGVKD. V was trimmed by 0 bases and J by 2 bases, leaving 14 bases between them. As DNA, the CDR3 is TGTGCCATCAGTGAGTCGCAGAGGGTATCAACCTACGAGCAGTACTTC. Residues: CAISESQRVSTYEQYF.